This TCR beta chain was documented in a study of sequential checkpoint blockade in melanoma. Looking at the study overall: First-line arms were nivolumab then ipilimumab, or the reverse, randomized 1:1. After both sequences, patients received maintenance nivolumab.

The CDR3 runs to 16 residues. V was pared by 2 bases and J by 2 bases, with 6 bases of the junction left unmatched. Germline assignment: CDR1 MNHEY and CDR2 SMNVEV (reference sequence). Treatment defined: randomized to nivolumab then ipilimumab (arm A) or the reverse (arm B). Live CD3+CD8+ CD19− CD56− cells were sorted from PBMCs. The method was immunoSEQ multiplex PCR; TCRdb's version includes in-frame clones alone and lacks a portion of them. This repertoire shows 9,000 to 10,000 clones, roughly 70% found once; its top ten account for nearly 25%. The TCR originated in a human donor with melanoma. The sequencing here drew on CD8+ T cells sorted from blood (inferred from file names), taken from a patient given nivolumab and ipilimumab in sequence. V usage is TRBV27 and J usage is TRBJ2-1; TRBD2 aligns across 7 bases. The CDR3 protein is CASSLLAVRTYNEQFF. The CDR3 nucleotides read TGTGCCAGCAGTTTACTAGCGGTCCGAACCTACAATGAGCAGTTCTTC.